Below, one T cell receptor beta chain is given with its context. Its specificity is not known. The source of the sample is a study of post-analysis software for immune sequencing data. Study observations and caveats: When patients were compared with controls, five TRBV segments were more frequent, TRBV5-6, TRBV5-1 and TRBV20-1 among them.

Per germline, CDR1 SGHVS and CDR2 FNYEAQ. This CDR3 region has 13 residues. With V trimmed by 7 bases and J by 4 bases, 3 bases remained unmatched. The TCR beta cDNA libraries carried unique molecular identifiers. TCRdb fed the PCR reads into MiXCR, producing one record per CDR3 protein. The profile shows 700,000 to 900,000 distinct CDR3 sequences, 46% of them singletons. V usage is TRBV7-6 and J usage is TRBJ2-3, with 9 positions matching TRBD2. This clonotype was sampled from a girl aged 10 to 17 with multiple sclerosis. The sample was blood. The CDR3 DNA is TGTGCCAGCACCCCTAGCGGGGCAGATACGCAGTATTTT. This gives the protein CASTPSGADTQYF.